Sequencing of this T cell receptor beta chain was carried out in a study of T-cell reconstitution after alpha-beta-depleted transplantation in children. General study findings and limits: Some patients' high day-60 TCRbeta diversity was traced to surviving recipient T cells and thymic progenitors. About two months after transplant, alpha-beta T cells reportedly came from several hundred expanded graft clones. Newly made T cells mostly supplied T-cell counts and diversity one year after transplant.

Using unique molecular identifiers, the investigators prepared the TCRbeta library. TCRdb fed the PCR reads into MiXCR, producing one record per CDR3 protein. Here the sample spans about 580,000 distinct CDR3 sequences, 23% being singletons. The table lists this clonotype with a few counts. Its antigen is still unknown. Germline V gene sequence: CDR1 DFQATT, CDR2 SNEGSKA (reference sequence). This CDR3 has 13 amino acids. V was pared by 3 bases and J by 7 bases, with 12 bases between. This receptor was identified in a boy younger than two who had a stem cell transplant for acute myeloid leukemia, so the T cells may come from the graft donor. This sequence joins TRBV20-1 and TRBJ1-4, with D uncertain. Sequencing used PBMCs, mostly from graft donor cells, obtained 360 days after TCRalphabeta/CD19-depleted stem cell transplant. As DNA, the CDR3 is TGCAGTGCTAGTAGTCCAGGCGGTGAAAAACTGTTTTTT. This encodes CSASSPGGEKLFF.